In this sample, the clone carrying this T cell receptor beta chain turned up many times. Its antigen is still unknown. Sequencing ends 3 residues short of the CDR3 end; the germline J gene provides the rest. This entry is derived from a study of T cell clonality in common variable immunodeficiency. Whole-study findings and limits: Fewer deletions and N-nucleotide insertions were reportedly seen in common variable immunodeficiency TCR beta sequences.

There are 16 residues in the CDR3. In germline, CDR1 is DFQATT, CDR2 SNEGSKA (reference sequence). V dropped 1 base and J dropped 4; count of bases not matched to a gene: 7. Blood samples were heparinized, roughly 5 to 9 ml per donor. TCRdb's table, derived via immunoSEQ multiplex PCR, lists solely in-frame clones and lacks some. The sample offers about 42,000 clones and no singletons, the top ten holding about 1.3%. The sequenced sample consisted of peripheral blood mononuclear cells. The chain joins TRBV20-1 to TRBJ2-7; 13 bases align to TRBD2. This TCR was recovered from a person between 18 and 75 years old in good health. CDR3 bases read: TGCAGTGCTAGAGTCGGGACTAGCGGGACCCATTACGAG. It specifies CSARVGTSGTHYE. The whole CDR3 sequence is CSARVGTSGTHYEQYF.